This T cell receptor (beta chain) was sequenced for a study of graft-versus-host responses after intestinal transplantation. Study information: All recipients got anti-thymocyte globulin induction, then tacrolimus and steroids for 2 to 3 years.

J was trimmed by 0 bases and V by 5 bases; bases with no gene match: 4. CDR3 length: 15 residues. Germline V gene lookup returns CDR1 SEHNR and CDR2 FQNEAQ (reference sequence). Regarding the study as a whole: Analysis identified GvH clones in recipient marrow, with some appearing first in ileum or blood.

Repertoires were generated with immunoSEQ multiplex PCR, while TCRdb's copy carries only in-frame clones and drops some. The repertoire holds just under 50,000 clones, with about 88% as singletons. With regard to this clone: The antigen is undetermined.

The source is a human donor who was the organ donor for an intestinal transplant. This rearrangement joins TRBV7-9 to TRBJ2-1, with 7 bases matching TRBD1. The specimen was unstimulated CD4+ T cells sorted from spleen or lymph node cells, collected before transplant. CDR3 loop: CASSVGTDSYNEQFF. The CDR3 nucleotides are TGTGCCAGCAGCGTCGGGACAGACTCCTACAATGAGCAGTTCTTC.